This T cell receptor beta chain was profiled in a study of spatial heterogeneity in lung cancer. Turning to the study itself: Taken at a median of approximately 2 years after resection, follow-up PBMC samples underwent sequencing when available.

This clonotype was seen ten or more times. Germline CDR1 LGHDT, CDR2 YNNKEL (reference sequence). Trimming took off 5 bases at V and 8 bases at J, with 19 bases between the two ends. The CDR3 is 15 residues long. Each CDR3 protein is one row after TCRdb ran MiXCR on the 5' RACE reads. The top ten clones hold approximately 30% of a sample with some 32,000 distinct CDR3 sequences, less than 11% of them seen once. Time point here: blood at routine non-recurrence follow-up after resection. The sequence came from a female donor with early-stage non-small cell lung cancer. Sequencing used PBMCs, obtained at follow-up. V gene TRBV3-1 combines with J gene TRBJ2-1; perhaps TRBD1 as D (5 bases). CDR3 loop: CASSLGRTPWDEQFF. The CDR3 DNA is TGTGCCAGCAGCTTAGGACGGACACCTTGGGATGAGCAGTTCTTC.